The 20 T cell receptor beta chains presented below share a single source sample, sequenced in a study of T cell changes during pregnancy in multiple sclerosis. Sequenced by immunoSEQ multiplex PCR; TCRdb stores in-frame clones only, minus some. This table has fewer than 80,000 clones, over 80% appearing once. The source was peripheral blood, collected in the third trimester of pregnancy. The receptor source for this set is a female donor in good health, enrolled as a control in a pregnancy study.

The table lists this clone with a count of one. The J gene is TRBJ2-7, the V gene TRBV18; 8 nucleotides line up with TRBD1. The CDR3 has 13 residues. Trimming cost V 6 bases and J 2 bases; bases outside gene matches: 3. Germline V gene sequence: CDR1 KGHSH, CDR2 LQKENI. Here the CDR3 reads CASSGQATYEQYF. CDR3 nucleotide sequence: TGTGCCAGCTCGGGACAGGCAACCTACGAGCAGTACTTC.

The CDR3 DNA is TGTGCCAGCGGACCGGCGGGCTCCTACAATGAGCAGTTCTTC. Amino acid sequence: CASGPAGSYNEQFF. V usage is TRBV7-2 and J usage is TRBJ2-1; TRBD2 is a possible D gene (5 bases). The CDR3 length is 14 residues. Germline CDR1 is SGHTA and CDR2 is FQGNSA. V was shortened by 8 bases and J by 0 bases, with 11 bases between the two germline ends. The variable domain in full, with the rest retrieved from reference TRBV7-2 and TRBJ2-1, is GAGVSQSPSNKVTEKGKDVELRCDPISGHTALYWYRQSLGQGLEFLIYFQGNSAPDKSGLPSDRFSAERTGGSVSTLTIQRTQQEDSAVYLCASGPAGSYNEQFFGPGTRLTVL.

In this sample, this clone turned up once. This CDR3 is CASSLQGYYGYTF. DNA of the CDR3: TGTGCCAGCAGTTTACAGGGGTACTATGGCTACACCTTC. This rearrangement joins TRBV27 to TRBJ1-2, with D perhaps matching TRBD1 (6 bases). V was pared by 2 bases and J by 3 bases, with 7 bases between. The V gene's germline CDR1 is MNHEY and CDR2 SMNVEV (reference sequence). The CDR3 covers 13 residues.

CDR3 protein: CASSLGINRGIPEAFF. For the CDR3, the DNA is TGTGCCAGCAGCTTAGGCATAAACAGGGGGATCCCTGAAGCTTTCTTT. V and J are TRBV7-2 and TRBJ1-1, with 8 bases aligning to TRBD1. This CDR3 spans 16 amino acids. Germline trimming cut 1 base from V and 6 bases from J; bases unmatched to any gene: 10. The V gene's germline CDR1 is SGHTA and CDR2 FQGNSA.

This sequence joins TRBV29-1 and TRBJ2-3; the D is unclear. The V gene's germline CDR1 is SQVTM and CDR2 ANQGSEA. The CDR3 has 11 residues. Trimming cost V 3 bases and J 6 bases, with 7 bases left between them. DNA of the CDR3: TGCAGCGTTGACATGGGCGATACGCAGTATTTT. Its translation is CSVDMGDTQYF.

V is TRBV6-5 and J is TRBJ1-1; the match to TRBD1 covers 9 bases. Germline V gene sequence: CDR1 MNHEY, CDR2 SVGAGI. After removal of 5 bases from V and 6 bases from J, the junction contained 7 bases not matched to a gene. This CDR3 is 14 amino acids long. CDR3 coding DNA: TGTGCCAGCAGTCCGCGGACAGGGGTAGCTGAAGCTTTCTTT. Encoded protein: CASSPRTGVAEAFF.

This rearrangement joins TRBV19 to TRBJ2-5, with a weak D call TRBD2 (6 bases). The V end was cut by 3 bases, the J end by 2 bases, with 16 bases between. Germline V gene lookup returns CDR1 LNHDA and CDR2 SQIVND (reference sequence). CDR3 length equals 16 residues. The CDR3 DNA reads TGTGCCAGTAGTATGCGAGGGAACAGCGGGCAAGAGACCCAGTACTTC. It encodes CASSMRGNSGQETQYF.

The chain uses TRBV14 and TRBJ2-2; TRBD2 agrees at 7 bases. This CDR3 contains 16 residues. J lost 1 base, V lost 8 bases, and 10 bases had no gene match. Germline CDR1 and CDR2: SGHDN and FVKESK. The CDR3 DNA reads TGTGCCAGCGGGAATCAGGCTAGCGGGAACACCGGGGAGCTGTTTTTT. Amino acids: CASGNQASGNTGELFF.

The chain has TRBV6-1 and TRBJ1-2; no firm D call. In germline, CDR1 is MNHNS, CDR2 SASEGT. This CDR3 comprises 12 residues. Trimming cost V 6 bases and J 7 bases, with 12 bases left between them. The CDR3 reads CASRRGISGYTF. Written as DNA, the CDR3 is TGTGCCAGCAGAAGAGGGATTTCTGGCTACACCTTC.

The chain links TRBV9 to TRBJ2-1; D possibly corresponds to TRBD2 (6 bases). The CDR3 contains 14 residues. The V gene's germline CDR1 is SGDLS and CDR2 YYNGEE. V lost 0 bases, J lost 5 bases, and 9 bases lay in between. The CDR3 nucleotides are TGTGCCAGCAGCGTAGGAGGGAGGAACAATGAGCAGTTCTTC. This codes for CASSVGGRNNEQFF.

The DNA of the CDR3 is TGTGCCAGCAGTGGGACAGGGAAGGGGTATCAGCCCCAGCATTTT. It is translated as CASSGTGKGYQPQHF. The V gene is TRBV27, the J gene TRBJ1-5, with 9 bases identical to TRBD1. CDR3 length: 15 amino acids. V dropped 5 bases and J dropped 5; count of bases not matched to a gene: 7. CDR1 is MNHEY and CDR2 is SMNVEV in the germline V gene (reference sequence).

The chain is built from TRBV29-1 and TRBJ2-5; D is uncertain. Germline CDR1 SQVTM, CDR2 ANQGSEA. This CDR3 comprises 11 residues. CDR3 DNA sequence: TGCCTTGCGGCTCTCCAAGAGACCCAGTACTTC. Translating gives CLAALQETQYF. Together with reference TRBV29-1 and TRBJ2-5, the CDR3 gives the full variable domain: SAVISQKPSRDICQRGTSLTIQCQVDSQVTMMFWYRQQPGQSLTLIATANQGSEATYESGFVIDKFPISRPNLTFSTLTVSNMSPEDSSIYLCLAALQETQYFGPGTRLLVL.

This clone was seen only once. The J gene is TRBJ2-2, the V gene TRBV9, with 9 bases fitting TRBD2. There are 15 residues in the CDR3. The germline V gene encodes CDR1 SGDLS and CDR2 YYNGEE. Losses at the gene ends were 4 bases for V and 6 bases for J; bases not matched to a gene: 7. CDR3 sequence: CASSRRGGGAGELFF. The DNA of the CDR3 is TGTGCCAGCAGCCGGCGGGGGGGAGGGGCCGGGGAGCTGTTTTTT.

The rearrangement joins TRBV25-1 to TRBJ1-1, with D unclear. Trimming stripped 8 bases from V and 0 bases from J, with 13 bases between. Looked up from germline, CDR1 is MGHDK and CDR2 is SYGVNS. The CDR3 runs to 14 residues. The CDR3: CASWAGFMNTEAFF. The CDR3 nucleotides read TGTGCCAGCTGGGCGGGGTTCATGAACACTGAAGCTTTCTTT.

The chain joins TRBV11-2 to TRBJ1-1; weak D call: TRBD1 (5 bases). The CDR3 runs 15 residues. Germline CDR1 SGHAT, CDR2 FQNNGV. V was cut by 3 bases and J by 11 bases, with 22 bases left in between. CDR3 bases: TGTGCCAGCAGCTTTCTTCCGGACGGTATTCGGGGGGCTTTCTTT. Its protein is CASSFLPDGIRGAFF.

V is TRBV30 and J is TRBJ2-2, with TRBD1 matching over 8 bases. Trimming cost V 3 bases and J 3 bases; bases outside gene matches: 9. The CDR3 is made up of 16 amino acids. Germline CDR1 GTSNPN, CDR2 SVGIG (reference sequence). The CDR3, as DNA: TGTGCCTGGAGGGTGCCGGACAGGGTTGACACCGGGGAGCTGTTTTTT. It specifies CAWRVPDRVDTGELFF.

The chain recombines TRBV14 with TRBJ2-1; D may be TRBD1 (5 bases). Germline loops: CDR1 SGHDN, CDR2 FVKESK. The V end was cut by 1 base, the J end by 1 base, with 11 bases between. There are 16 residues in the CDR3. The CDR3 nucleotides are TGTGCCAGCAGCCAAGTACTGGGGCCTTCCTACAATGAGCAGTTCTTC. This codes for CASSQVLGPSYNEQFF.

The rearrangement links TRBV9 to TRBJ2-2, with TRBD2 matching 14 bases. This CDR3 contains 19 residues. From germline, CDR1 is SGDLS and CDR2 YYNGEE. With V trimmed by 3 bases and J by 5 bases, 12 bases remained unmatched. The CDR3 DNA reads TGTGCCAGCAGCGCTCCGGGACTAGCGGGAGTCTGGGGAACCGGGGAGCTGTTTTTT. As protein: CASSAPGLAGVWGTGELFF.

This chain links TRBV28 with TRBJ2-7; 7 bases match TRBD2. The CDR3 sequence is 15 residues long. The V and J ends lost 6 bases and 0 bases, in that order; junction bases with no gene match: 8. Germline CDR1 reads MDHEN; CDR2 reads SYDVKM. The CDR3 here is CASSPAVAGSYEQYF. In DNA form, the CDR3 reads TGTGCCAGCAGCCCCGCGGTAGCGGGCTCCTACGAGCAGTACTTC.

The V gene is TRBV5-4, the J gene TRBJ2-3; 9 positions match TRBD2. This CDR3 has 16 residues. J lost 3 bases, V lost 1 base, and 6 bases had no gene match. In germline, CDR1 is SGHNT, CDR2 YYREEE (reference sequence). CDR3 region: CASSLRAGGSTDTQYF. Written as DNA, the CDR3 is TGTGCCAGCAGCTTGAGGGCGGGGGGGTCGACAGATACGCAGTATTTT.